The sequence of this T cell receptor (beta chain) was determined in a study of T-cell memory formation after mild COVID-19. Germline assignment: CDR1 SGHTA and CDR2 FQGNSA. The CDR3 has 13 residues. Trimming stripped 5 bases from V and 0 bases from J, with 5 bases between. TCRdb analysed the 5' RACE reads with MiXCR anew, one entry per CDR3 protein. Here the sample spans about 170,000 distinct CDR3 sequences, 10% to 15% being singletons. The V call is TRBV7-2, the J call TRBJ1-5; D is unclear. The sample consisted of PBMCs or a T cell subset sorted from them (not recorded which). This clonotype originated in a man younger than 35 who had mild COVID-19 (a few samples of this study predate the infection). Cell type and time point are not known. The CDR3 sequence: CASSEYSNQPQHF. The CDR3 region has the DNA TGTGCCAGCAGCGAATATAGCAATCAGCCCCAGCATTTT. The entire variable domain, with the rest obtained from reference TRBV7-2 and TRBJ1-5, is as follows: GAGVSQSPSNKVTEKGKDVELRCDPISGHTALYWYRQSLGQGLEFLIYFQGNSAPDKSGLPSDRFSAERTGGSVSTLTIQRTQQEDSAVYLCASSEYSNQPQHFGDGTRLSIL.